This TCR beta chain was obtained from a study of blood T cell repertoires in COVID-19. The wider study: COVID-19 samples collected from the United States, Italy and Spain covered acute and convalescent phases. T cells, B-cell-depleted T cells, or PBMCs supplied cDNA or gDNA.

Original processing methods: Researchers report that nucleated cell counts were estimated from reference gene primer amplification. The repertoire was sequenced with immunoSEQ multiplex PCR; TCRdb's copy has only in-frame clones and lacks some. V and J calls and clone size are given by that table; D and trimming were obtained from the DNA. This table has about 180,000 clones, roughly 77% appearing once. Seattle cases were enrolled at active infection and followed longitudinally. The CDR3 is 17 residues long. The ends lost 1 base at V and 3 bases at J; junction bases unmatched: 6. Germline loops: CDR1 SGHAT, CDR2 FQNNGV.

The source of this sequence is a woman aged 80 or over with COVID-19, enrolled during active disease. The sample consisted of peripheral blood. The V gene is TRBV11-2, the J gene TRBJ2-2; 9 nucleotides agree with TRBD2. CDR3 nucleotides: TGTGCCAGCAGCTTAGGCCCTAGCGGGATGTACACCGGGGAGCTGTTTTTT. Translation: CASSLGPSGMYTGELFF. Based on the CDR3 plus reference TRBV11-2 and TRBJ2-2, the full variable domain is EAGVAQSPRYKIIEKRQSVAFWCNPISGHATLYWYQQILGQGPKLLIQFQNNGVVDDSQLPKDRFSAERLKGVDSTLKIQPAKLEDSAVYLCASSLGPSGMYTGELFFGEGSRLTVL.